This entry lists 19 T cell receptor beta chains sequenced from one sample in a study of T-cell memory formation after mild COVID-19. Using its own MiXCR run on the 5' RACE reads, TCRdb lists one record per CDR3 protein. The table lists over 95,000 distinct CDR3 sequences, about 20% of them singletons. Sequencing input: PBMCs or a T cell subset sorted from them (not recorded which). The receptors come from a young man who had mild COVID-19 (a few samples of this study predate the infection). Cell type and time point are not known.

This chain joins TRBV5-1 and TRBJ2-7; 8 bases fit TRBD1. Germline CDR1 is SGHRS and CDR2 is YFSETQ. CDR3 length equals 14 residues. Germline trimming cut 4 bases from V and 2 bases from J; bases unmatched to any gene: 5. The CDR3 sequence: CASSPGTGTYEQYV. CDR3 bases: TGCGCCAGCAGCCCAGGGACAGGAACCTACGAGCAGTACGTC.

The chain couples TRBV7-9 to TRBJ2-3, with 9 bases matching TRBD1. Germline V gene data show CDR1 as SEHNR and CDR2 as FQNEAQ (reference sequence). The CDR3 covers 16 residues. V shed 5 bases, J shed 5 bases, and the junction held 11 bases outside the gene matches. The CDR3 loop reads CASSPPDRGVGDTQYF. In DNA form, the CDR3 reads TGTGCCAGCAGCCCACCCGACAGGGGGGTTGGAGATACGCAGTATTTT.

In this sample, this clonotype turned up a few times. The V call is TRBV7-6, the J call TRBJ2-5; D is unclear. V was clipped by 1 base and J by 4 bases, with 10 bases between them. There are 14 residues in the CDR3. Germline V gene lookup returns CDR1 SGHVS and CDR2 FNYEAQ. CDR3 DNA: TGTGCCAGCAGCTTAGAGGCCAGTCCAGAGACCCAGTACTTC. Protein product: CASSLEASPETQYF.

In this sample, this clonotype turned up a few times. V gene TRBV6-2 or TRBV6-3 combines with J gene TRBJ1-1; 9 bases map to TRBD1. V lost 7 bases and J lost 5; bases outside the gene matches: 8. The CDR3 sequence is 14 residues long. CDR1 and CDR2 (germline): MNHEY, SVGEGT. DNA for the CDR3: TGTGCCAGCAACAACAGGGGGCTCAGGACTGAAGCTTTCTTT. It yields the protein CASNNRGLRTEAFF.

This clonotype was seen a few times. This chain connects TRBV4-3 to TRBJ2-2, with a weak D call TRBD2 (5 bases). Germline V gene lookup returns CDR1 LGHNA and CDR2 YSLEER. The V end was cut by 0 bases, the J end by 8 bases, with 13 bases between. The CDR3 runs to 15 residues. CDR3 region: CASSQDLRVPGELFF. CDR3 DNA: TGCGCCAGCAGCCAAGATTTGAGGGTTCCAGGGGAGCTGTTTTTT.

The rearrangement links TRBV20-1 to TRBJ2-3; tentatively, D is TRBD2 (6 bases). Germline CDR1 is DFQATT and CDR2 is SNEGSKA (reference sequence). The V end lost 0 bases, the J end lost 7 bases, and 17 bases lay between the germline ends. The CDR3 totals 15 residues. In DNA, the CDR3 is TGCAGTGCTAGAGAGTCCTCCGGGGGACCTAATACGCAGTATTTT. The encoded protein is CSARESSGGPNTQYF.

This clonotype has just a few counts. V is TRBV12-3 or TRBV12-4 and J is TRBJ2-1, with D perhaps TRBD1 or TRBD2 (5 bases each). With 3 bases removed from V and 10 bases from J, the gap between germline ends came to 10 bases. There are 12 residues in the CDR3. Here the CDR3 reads CASSLGTAEQFF. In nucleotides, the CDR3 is TGTGCCAGCAGTTTGGGGACCGCGGAGCAGTTCTTC.

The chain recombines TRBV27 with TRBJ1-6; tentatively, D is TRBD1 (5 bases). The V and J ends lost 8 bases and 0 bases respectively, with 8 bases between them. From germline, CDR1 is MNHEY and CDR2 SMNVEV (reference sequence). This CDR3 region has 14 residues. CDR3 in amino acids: CASRGGSYNSPLHF. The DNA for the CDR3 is TGTGCCAGCCGCGGGGGCTCCTATAATTCACCCCTCCACTTT.

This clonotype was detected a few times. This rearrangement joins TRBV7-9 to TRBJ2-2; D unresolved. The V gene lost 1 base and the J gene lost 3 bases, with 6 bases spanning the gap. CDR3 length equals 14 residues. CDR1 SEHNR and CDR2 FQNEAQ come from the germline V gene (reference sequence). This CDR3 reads CASSLVSDTGELFF. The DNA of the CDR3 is TGTGCCAGCAGCTTAGTCTCCGACACCGGGGAGCTGTTTTTT.

Written as DNA, the CDR3 is TGTGCCACCAGCAGAGATGTAGGAGGGGGACACTACAATGAGCAGTTCTTC. This translates into CATSRDVGGGHYNEQFF. This chain connects TRBV15 to TRBJ2-1; D tentatively reads TRBD1 or TRBD2 (6 bases each). This CDR3 has 17 amino acids. V lost 0 bases and J 3 bases, leaving 15 bases between the germline ends. CDR1 is LNHNV, CDR2 YYDKDF, per germline (reference sequence).

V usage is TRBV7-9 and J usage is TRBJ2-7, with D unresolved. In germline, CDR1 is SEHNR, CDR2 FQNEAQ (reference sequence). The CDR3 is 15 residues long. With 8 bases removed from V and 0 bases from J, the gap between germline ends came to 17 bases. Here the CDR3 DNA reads TGTGCCAGCGGCCAAGGTTGGGGAAGCTCCTACGAGCAGTACTTC. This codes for CASGQGWGSSYEQYF.

CDR3 in amino acids: CASSEEQEYSPLHF. CDR3 DNA sequence: TGTGCCAGCAGTGAGGAGCAGGAATATTCACCCCTCCACTTT. This chain uses TRBV2 with TRBJ1-6; no definite D call. There are 14 residues in the CDR3. Trimming cost V 3 bases and J 8 bases, with 11 bases left between them. Germline assignment: CDR1 SNHLY and CDR2 FYNNEI. The complete variable domain, with remaining parts taken from reference TRBV2 and TRBJ1-6, reads EPEVTQTPSHQVTQMGQEVILRCVPISNHLYFYWYRQILGQKVEFLVSFYNNEISEKSEIFDDQFSVERPDGSNFTLKIRSTKLEDSAMYFCASSEEQEYSPLHFGNGTRLTVT.

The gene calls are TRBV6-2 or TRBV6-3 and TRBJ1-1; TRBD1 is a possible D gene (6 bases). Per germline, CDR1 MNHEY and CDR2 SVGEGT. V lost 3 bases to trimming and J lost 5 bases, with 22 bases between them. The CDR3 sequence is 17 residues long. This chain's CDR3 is CASSYPTGLEDKTEAFF. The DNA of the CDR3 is TGTGCCAGCAGTTATCCGACAGGATTAGAAGATAAGACTGAAGCTTTCTTT.

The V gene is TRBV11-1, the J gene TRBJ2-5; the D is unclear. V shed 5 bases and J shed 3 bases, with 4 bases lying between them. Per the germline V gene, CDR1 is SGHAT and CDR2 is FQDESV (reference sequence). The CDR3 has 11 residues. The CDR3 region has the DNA TGTGCCAGCAGCAAAGAAGAGACCCAGTACTTC. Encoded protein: CASSKEETQYF.

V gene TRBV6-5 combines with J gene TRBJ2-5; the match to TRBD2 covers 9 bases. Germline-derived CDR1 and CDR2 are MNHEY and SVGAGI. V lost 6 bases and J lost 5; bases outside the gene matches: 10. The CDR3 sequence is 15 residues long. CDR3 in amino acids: CASRPAGGIQETQYF. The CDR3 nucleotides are TGTGCCAGCAGGCCAGCGGGGGGAATCCAGGAGACCCAGTACTTC.

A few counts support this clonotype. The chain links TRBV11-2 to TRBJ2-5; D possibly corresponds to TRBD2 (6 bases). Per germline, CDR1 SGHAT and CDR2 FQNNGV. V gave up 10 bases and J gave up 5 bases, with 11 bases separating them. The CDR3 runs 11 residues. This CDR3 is CAIRRGETQYF. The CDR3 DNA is TGTGCCATCCGGAGGGGCGAGACCCAGTACTTC.

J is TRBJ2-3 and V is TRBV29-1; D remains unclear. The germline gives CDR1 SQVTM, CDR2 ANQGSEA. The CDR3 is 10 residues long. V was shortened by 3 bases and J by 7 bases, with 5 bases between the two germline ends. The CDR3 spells CSVESNTQYF. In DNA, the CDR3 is TGCAGCGTTGAGTCGAATACGCAGTATTTT.

The CDR3 sequence is CSATGGVGEAFF. Written as DNA, the CDR3 is TGCAGCGCGACAGGGGGCGTTGGGGAAGCTTTCTTT. The V and J genes are TRBV29-1 and TRBJ1-1, with 10 bases lining up with TRBD1. CDR1 is SQVTM, CDR2 ANQGSEA, per germline. This CDR3 is built from 12 residues. The V segment lost 7 bases and the J segment 8 bases; nucleotides outside the gene matches: 7.

This CDR3 is CASSIASGYTGELFF. Here the CDR3 DNA reads TGTGCCAGTAGTATAGCTAGCGGATACACCGGGGAGCTGTTTTTT. The chain couples TRBV19 to TRBJ2-2; 7 bases are shared with TRBD2. This CDR3 region has 15 residues. Germline V gene lookup returns CDR1 LNHDA and CDR2 SQIVND (reference sequence). V trimming: 1 base; J trimming: 3 bases; junction bases outside the gene matches: 2.